Listed here is a single T cell receptor beta chain. What it binds is unknown. TCRdb used MiXCR to reprocess the reads, holding one entry per CDR3 protein. This table has about 500,000 distinct CDR3 sequences, roughly a third appearing once. These data are taken from a study of T cell repertoires in cytomegalovirus infection. Across the study: CMV epitopes, recently identified HLA-C-restricted and well-studied HLA-B-restricted, were used. Matching HLA type, along with CMV infection, was indicated by public TCR beta signatures.

Trimming cost V 6 bases and J 7 bases, with 19 bases left between them. CDR3 length: 15 residues. Germline CDR1 SNHLY, CDR2 FYNNEI. General study points: HLA-C-restricted CMV clonotypes gave the most frequent clonotype in two of eight donors. Accumulated public TCR beta family frequency recognized individuals carrying CMV together with the relevant HLA.

The TCR was taken from a human donor in good health (CMV status not recorded). Some clones in this sample may be carry-over from other donors' samples. The V gene is TRBV2, the J gene TRBJ1-5; possibly TRBD1 for D (6 bases). Here the sequenced sample was cultured PBMCs, taken from culture after CMV antigen stimulation. This CDR3 reads CASRDLGGQGQPQHF. CDR3 coding DNA: TGTGCCAGCAGGGACCTGGGGGGGCAGGGCCAGCCCCAGCATTTT.